These 31 T cell receptor beta chains were all obtained from the same sample, sequenced in a study of blood T cell repertoires in COVID-19. Sequencing used immunoSEQ multiplex PCR; TCRdb keeps in-frame clones, though not all of them. The sample carries under 250,000 clones, around four fifths recorded once. The sample taken for sequencing was peripheral blood. The source is a man aged 35-49 years with active or convalescent COVID-19.

J is TRBJ2-6 and V is TRBV7-2, with D uncertain. Per germline, CDR1 SGHTA and CDR2 FQGNSA. CDR3 length: 15 residues. Trimming left V 1 base short and J 0 bases short, with 4 bases between. CDR3 residues: CASSLGSSGANVLTF. The CDR3 coding sequence is TGTGCCAGCAGCTTAGGCAGCTCTGGGGCCAACGTCCTGACTTTC. Together with reference TRBV7-2 and TRBJ2-6, the CDR3 gives the full variable domain: GAGVSQSPSNKVTEKGKDVELRCDPISGHTALYWYRQSLGQGLEFLIYFQGNSAPDKSGLPSDRFSAERTGGSVSTLTIQRTQQEDSAVYLCASSLGSSGANVLTFGAGSRLTVL.

The chain combines TRBV19 with TRBJ2-7; D call uncertain. Germline loops: CDR1 LNHDA, CDR2 SQIVND (reference sequence). The V end lost 5 bases, the J end lost 3 bases, and 17 bases lay between the germline ends. The CDR3 sequence is 15 residues long. DNA for the CDR3: TGTGCCAGTAGTGCCTTCTCTGCTGAGATCTACGAGCAGTACTTC. Protein sequence: CASSAFSAEIYEQYF.

The chain recombines TRBV7-3 with TRBJ2-3; maybe TRBD2 (6 bases). Per germline, CDR1 SGHTA and CDR2 FQGTGA. CDR3 length equals 15 residues. Trimming removed 2 bases from V and 2 bases from J, with 11 bases in between. The CDR3 DNA follows: TGTGCCAGCAGCTTAGGGGGGTTACTCACAGATACGCAGTATTTT. Translated, it gives CASSLGGLLTDTQYF.

This rearrangement joins TRBV19 to TRBJ1-1; D is unresolved. The CDR3 is made up of 12 amino acids. V lost 1 base and J lost 10, with 10 bases in between. CDR1 and CDR2 (germline): LNHDA, SQIVND (reference sequence). CDR3 protein: CASSIVGSRAFF. CDR3 DNA: TGTGCCAGTAGTATAGTAGGGAGCCGAGCTTTCTTT.

V gene TRBV24-1 combines with J gene TRBJ2-2; 10 bases are shared with TRBD1. Unmatched junction bases numbered 6, after V lost 4 bases and J lost 8 bases. Germline V gives CDR1 KGHDR, CDR2 SFDVKD. The CDR3 spans 15 residues. CDR3 in DNA: TGTGCCACCAGTGACGTGACAGGGGGCAAAGGGGAGCTGTTTTTT. Translated, it gives CATSDVTGGKGELFF.

The V call is TRBV10-2, the J call TRBJ1-6, with D perhaps matching TRBD1 (6 bases). The length of the CDR3 is 15 residues. Germline lookup yields CDR1 WSHSY and CDR2 SAAADI. Trimming removed 6 bases at V and 4 bases at J, with 13 bases between. The CDR3 loop is CASSNRDTYNSPLHF. CDR3 DNA: TGCGCCAGCAGCAACCGGGACACTTATAATTCACCCCTCCACTTT.

This chain joins TRBV4-1 and TRBJ1-6, with TRBD1 matching 7 bases. Germline V gene lookup returns CDR1 MGHRA and CDR2 YSYEKL. The CDR3 covers 16 residues. V lost 0 bases, J lost 3 bases, and 2 bases stayed unmatched. The CDR3 loop is CASSQETGRYNSPLHF. The CDR3 DNA sequence: TGCGCCAGCAGCCAAGAGACAGGGCGCTATAATTCACCCCTCCACTTT.

V gene TRBV9 combines with J gene TRBJ2-1, with 7 bases fitting TRBD2. V lost 4 bases, J lost 4 bases, and 5 bases stayed unmatched. This CDR3 is built from 14 residues. The germline V gene encodes CDR1 SGDLS and CDR2 YYNGEE. In nucleotides, the CDR3 is TGTGCCAGCAGCCGTAACGGGGGGTACAATGAGCAGTTCTTC. Translation gives CASSRNGGYNEQFF.

The chain links TRBV6-1 to TRBJ1-2; D gene unclear. Germline V CDR1 and CDR2: MNHNS, SASEGT. The CDR3 extends over 15 amino acids. V lost 0 bases and J 4 bases, leaving 12 bases between the germline ends. CDR3 in amino acids: CASSEARGISYGYTF. The CDR3 bases are TGTGCCAGCAGTGAAGCGAGAGGGATTTCCTATGGCTACACCTTC.

The V gene is TRBV30, the J gene TRBJ1-5; tentative D call: TRBD1 (5 bases). Germline V gene sequence: CDR1 GTSNPN, CDR2 SVGIG (reference sequence). Trimming shortened V by 0 bases and J by 5 bases, and 11 bases separated the two germline ends. The CDR3 has 14 amino acids. CDR3 in DNA: TGTGCCTGGAGTGTAGGGCAGGGCCATCAGCCCCAGCATTTT. Its translation: CAWSVGQGHQPQHF. The variable domain in full, completed from reference TRBV30 and TRBJ1-5, reads SQTIHQWPATLVQPVGSPLSLECTVEGTSNPNLYWYRQAAGRGLQLLFYSVGIGQISSEVPQNLSASRPQDRQFILSSKKLLLSDSGFYLCAWSVGQGHQPQHFGDGTRLSIL.

The rearrangement links TRBV5-1 to TRBJ1-4; possible D gene TRBD1, 5 bases. Trimming took off 3 bases at V and 8 bases at J, with 20 bases between the two ends. The CDR3 is made up of 16 amino acids. Germline V gene lookup returns CDR1 SGHRS and CDR2 YFSETQ. The CDR3 reads CASSSTTQGRVEKLFF. Here the CDR3 DNA reads TGCGCCAGCAGCTCGACCACGCAGGGCCGGGTCGAAAAACTGTTTTTT.

V usage is TRBV7-8 and J usage is TRBJ1-2, with TRBD1 identical over 10 bases. In germline, CDR1 is SGHVS, CDR2 FQNEAQ. V shed 2 bases and J 7 bases; nucleotides not matched to a gene: 10. The CDR3 length is 16 residues. The CDR3 DNA reads TGTGCCAGCAGCTTACCCCGAAGGGACAGGGGAGGTGGCTACACCTTC. Translated, it gives CASSLPRRDRGGGYTF.

The V and J genes are TRBV19 and TRBJ2-7; a possible D gene is TRBD1 (6 bases). The CDR3 is made up of 15 amino acids. V lost 6 bases to trimming and J lost 2 bases, with 17 bases between them. Germline V gives CDR1 LNHDA, CDR2 SQIVND (reference sequence). The CDR3 loop is CASSPLGTSPYEQYF. DNA of the CDR3: TGTGCCAGTAGCCCACTCGGGACATCTCCCTACGAGCAGTACTTC.

The chain combines TRBV6-1 with TRBJ2-4; 8 nucleotides agree with TRBD2. Trimming cost V 2 bases and J 10 bases; bases outside gene matches: 7. Germline V gives CDR1 MNHNS, CDR2 SASEGT. The CDR3 is made up of 14 amino acids. The CDR3 reads CASSEQGTRGIQYF. The CDR3 DNA reads TGTGCCAGCAGTGAACAAGGGACTAGGGGGATTCAGTACTTC.

The chain is built from TRBV19 and TRBJ1-5; possible D gene TRBD1, 5 bases. The germline gives CDR1 LNHDA, CDR2 SQIVND (reference sequence). V was trimmed by 7 bases and J by 2 bases, leaving 15 bases between them. The CDR3 loop spans 15 amino acids. CDR3 sequence (DNA): TGTGCCAGTACCGATCAGGGTTGGGGCAATCAGCCCCAGCATTTT. This gives the protein CASTDQGWGNQPQHF.

In this sample, this clone turned up a few times. Germline and junction disagree at one end, which may indicate a read error. The V gene is TRBV18, the J gene TRBJ1-1; D uncertain. The germline CDR1 and CDR2 sequences are KGHSH and LQKENI. The CDR3 has 14 residues. CDR3 DNA: TGTGCCACCTCACCCGGGGTCATGAACACTGAAGCTTTCTTT. It specifies CATSPGVMNTEAFF.

This chain links TRBV7-2 with TRBJ1-5; D not certain. From germline, CDR1 is SGHTA and CDR2 FQGNSA. V was trimmed by 1 base and J by 0 bases, leaving 4 bases between them. The CDR3 length is 14 residues. CDR3 protein: CASSLVISNQPQHF. The CDR3 DNA follows: TGTGCCAGCAGCTTAGTTATTAGCAATCAGCCCCAGCATTTT.

This chain uses TRBV2 with TRBJ1-1, with D perhaps matching TRBD1 (5 bases). This CDR3 region has 14 residues. The germline V gene has CDR1 SNHLY and CDR2 FYNNEI. Trimming removed 4 bases from V and 1 base from J, with 10 bases in between. CDR3 nucleotides: TGTGCCAGCAGTGGCGACAGATCGAACACTGAAGCTTTCTTT. Translated: CASSGDRSNTEAFF.

The chain is built from TRBV6-5 and TRBJ2-3, with D perhaps matching TRBD2 (5 bases). The CDR3 sequence is 14 residues long. Trimming removed 8 bases at V and 2 bases at J, with 14 bases between. From germline, CDR1 is MNHEY and CDR2 SVGAGI. CDR3 bases: TGTGCCAGCCACCTTGGACTGCCCACAGATACGCAGTATTTT. As protein: CASHLGLPTDTQYF.

This clone was seen just once. The gene calls are TRBV25-1 and TRBJ1-6; D is undetermined. V shed 5 bases and J shed 10 bases, with 12 bases lying between them. CDR1 MGHDK and CDR2 SYGVNS come from the germline V gene. This CDR3 is 13 amino acids long. CDR3 in amino acids: CASSSLWSSPLHF. For the CDR3, the DNA is TGTGCCAGCAGTTCCCTTTGGAGCTCACCCCTCCACTTT.

The chain joins TRBV10-3 to TRBJ1-2; TRBD1 might be the D (6 bases). The CDR3 extends over 12 amino acids. The germline V and J ends were trimmed by 11 bases and 8 bases, with 18 bases remaining between them. CDR1 and CDR2 from the germline V gene are ENHRY and SYGVKD. CDR3 in amino acids: CALSQGPSGYTF. The CDR3 DNA follows: TGTGCCTTGAGCCAGGGGCCCTCCGGCTACACCTTC.

This clone came up once. The chain has TRBV12-3 or TRBV12-4 and TRBJ1-2, with D perhaps matching TRBD1 (6 bases). Trimming took off 5 bases at V and 6 bases at J, with 10 bases between the two ends. The CDR3 sequence is 12 residues long. CDR3 in DNA: TGTGCCAGCAGTCTCTGGACAGATGGCTACACCTTC. Translating it yields CASSLWTDGYTF.

V gene TRBV30 combines with J gene TRBJ1-1; D not certain. The length of the CDR3 is 13 residues. Germline V gene data show CDR1 as GTSNPN and CDR2 as SVGIG (reference sequence). V was clipped by 3 bases and J by 0 bases, with 8 bases between them. CDR3: CAWRRRLNTEAFF. The CDR3 DNA is TGTGCCTGGAGGCGGAGGCTGAACACTGAAGCTTTCTTT.

The chain is built from TRBV10-3 and TRBJ1-1, with 9 bases lining up with TRBD1. CDR3 length: 17 amino acids. The J segment lost 0 bases and the V segment lost 2 bases, leaving 7 bases of the junction unmatched. Looked up from germline, CDR1 is ENHRY and CDR2 is SYGVKD. CDR3 loop: CAISEGGQGSMNTEAFF. DNA for the CDR3: TGTGCCATCAGTGAGGGGGGACAGGGTTCCATGAACACTGAAGCTTTCTTT.

This rearrangement joins TRBV27 to TRBJ2-7, with D perhaps TRBD2 (6 bases). Germline values: CDR1 MNHEY, CDR2 SMNVEV (reference sequence). With 4 bases removed from V and 4 bases from J, the gap between germline ends came to 11 bases. This CDR3 is built from 13 residues. CDR3 region: CASSSGTGYEQYF. CDR3 nucleotide sequence: TGTGCCAGCAGTTCCGGGACTGGGTACGAGCAGTACTTC.

This clone showed up just a few times. J is TRBJ1-2 and V is TRBV7-2, with 9 bases fitting TRBD1. CDR3 length equals 14 residues. Germline trimming cut 5 bases from V and 14 bases from J; bases unmatched to any gene: 15. Per the germline V gene, CDR1 is SGHTA and CDR2 is FQGNSA. Here the CDR3 reads CASSHDRGNREDTF. The DNA of the CDR3 is TGTGCCAGCAGCCACGACAGGGGGAATCGTGAGGATACCTTC.

J is TRBJ2-7 and V is TRBV5-1, with D maybe TRBD2 (6 bases). The V gene lost 3 bases and the J gene lost 6 bases, with 10 bases spanning the gap. The CDR3 runs to 12 residues. The germline gives CDR1 SGHRS, CDR2 YFSETQ. The CDR3 loop is CASSSIGGEQYF. Here the CDR3 DNA reads TGCGCCAGCAGCTCGATCGGGGGCGAGCAGTACTTC.

The chain joins TRBV5-4 to TRBJ2-1; 9 bases agree with TRBD1. Unmatched junction bases numbered 9, after V lost 5 bases and J lost 6 bases. The germline V gene has CDR1 SGHNT and CDR2 YYREEE (reference sequence). The CDR3 has 15 amino acids. In DNA, the CDR3 is TGTGCCAGCAGTTGGACAGGGGTAGTCGGCAATGAGCAGTTCTTC. Its translation: CASSWTGVVGNEQFF.

The V call is TRBV7-3, the J call TRBJ1-2; perhaps TRBD1 as D (5 bases). The CDR3 sequence is 15 residues long. Trimming took off 1 base at V and 4 bases at J, with 13 bases between the two ends. Looked up from germline, CDR1 is SGHTA and CDR2 is FQGTGA. The CDR3: CASSLSGGQGYGYTF. The DNA of the CDR3 is TGTGCCAGCAGCTTAAGTGGAGGGCAGGGCTATGGCTACACCTTC.

Only a few counts were recorded for this clone. This rearrangement joins TRBV18 to TRBJ1-1; 9 bases agree with TRBD1. V was pared by 5 bases and J by 1 base, with 2 bases of the junction left unmatched. CDR3 size: 14 residues. Germline loops: CDR1 KGHSH, CDR2 LQKENI. CDR3 coding DNA: TGTGCCAGCTCAGCGACAGGGGGGAACACTGAAGCTTTCTTT. Amino acids: CASSATGGNTEAFF.

This chain connects TRBV5-4 to TRBJ1-1, with 7 bases lining up with TRBD1. The CDR3 loop spans 14 amino acids. CDR1 and CDR2 (germline): SGHNT, YYREEE (reference sequence). After removal of 4 bases from V and 8 bases from J, the junction contained 11 bases not matched to a gene. The CDR3 bases are TGTGCCAGCAGCGCGCCGGGACAGACGGACGAAGCTTTCTTT. It specifies CASSAPGQTDEAFF.